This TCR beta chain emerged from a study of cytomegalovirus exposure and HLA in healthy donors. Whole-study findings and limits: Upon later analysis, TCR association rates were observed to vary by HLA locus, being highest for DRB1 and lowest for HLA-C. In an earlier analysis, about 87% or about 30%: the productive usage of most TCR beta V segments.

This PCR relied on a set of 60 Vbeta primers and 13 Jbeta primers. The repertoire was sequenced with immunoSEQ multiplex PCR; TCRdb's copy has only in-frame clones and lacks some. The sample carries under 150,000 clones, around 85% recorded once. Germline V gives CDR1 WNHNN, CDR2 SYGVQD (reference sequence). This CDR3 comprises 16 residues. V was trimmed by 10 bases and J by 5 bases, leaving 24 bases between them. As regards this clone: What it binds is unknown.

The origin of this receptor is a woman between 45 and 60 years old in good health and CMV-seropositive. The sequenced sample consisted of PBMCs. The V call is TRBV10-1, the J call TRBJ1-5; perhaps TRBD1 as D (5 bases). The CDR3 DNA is TGCGCCACACACTCCGGGACTGCCGTGGTCCATCAGCCCCAGCATTTT. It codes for CATHSGTAVVHQPQHF.